This passage covers 20 T cell receptor beta chains from one sample sequenced in a study of blood T cell repertoires in COVID-19. Assay: immunoSEQ multiplex PCR; the TCRdb copy retains only in-frame clones and omits some. The sample holds under 150,000 clones, 80% seen once. Input material: peripheral blood. These receptors were taken from a woman between 45 and 65 years old with acute or convalescent COVID-19.

This sequence joins TRBV27 and TRBJ1-5, with TRBD1 identical over 7 bases. The V and J ends lost 5 bases and 2 bases, in that order; junction bases with no gene match: 6. This CDR3 region has 15 residues. Germline CDR1 is MNHEY and CDR2 is SMNVEV (reference sequence). CDR3 sequence (DNA): TGTGCCAGCAGTCACAGGGGTTTGGGCAATCAGCCCCAGCATTTT. Protein sequence: CASSHRGLGNQPQHF.

The V gene is TRBV10-3, the J gene TRBJ2-4; D perhaps matches TRBD1 (6 bases). V lost 2 bases to trimming and J lost 1 base, with 15 bases between them. The CDR3 has 17 residues. Per germline, CDR1 ENHRY and CDR2 SYGVKD. CDR3 DNA sequence: TGTGCCATCAGTGAGCGAAAGGGGGAGATGGCCAAAAACATTCAGTACTTC. Protein: CAISERKGEMAKNIQYF.

J is TRBJ2-7 and V is TRBV5-1, with 10 bases that match TRBD2. In germline, CDR1 is SGHRS, CDR2 YFSETQ. With V trimmed by 4 bases and J by 3 bases, 7 bases remained unmatched. The CDR3 extends over 15 amino acids. The CDR3 region is CASSRLAGGDYEQYF. For the CDR3, the DNA is TGCGCCAGCAGCCGTTTAGCGGGGGGCGACTACGAGCAGTACTTC.

V usage is TRBV4-3 and J usage is TRBJ1-2; the D gene is possibly TRBD1 (5 bases). Germline values: CDR1 LGHNA, CDR2 YSLEER. With 1 base removed from V and 7 bases from J, the gap between germline ends came to 13 bases. This CDR3 is 14 amino acids long. The CDR3 bases are TGCGCCAGCAGCCAAGGCCCGGGGGTGGGTGGCTACACCTTC. It codes for CASSQGPGVGGYTF.

V usage is TRBV7-8 and J usage is TRBJ2-5; 9 bases map to TRBD2. With V trimmed by 6 bases and J by 4 bases, 9 bases remained unmatched. The CDR3 extends over 15 amino acids. Germline V CDR1 and CDR2: SGHVS, FQNEAQ. The CDR3 here is CASSEAGGRVETQYF. The CDR3 DNA reads as TGTGCCAGCAGTGAAGCGGGGGGTCGCGTAGAGACCCAGTACTTC.

The chain joins TRBV3-1 (or the pseudogene TRBV3-2) to TRBJ1-5, with D possibly TRBD1 on 6 matching bases. The V and J ends lost 4 bases and 7 bases respectively, with 17 bases between them. CDR3 length: 15 residues. Germline V CDR1 and CDR2: LGHDT, YNNKEL (reference sequence). CDR3 protein: CASSPRTAGVQPQHF. The CDR3 nucleotides read TGTGCCAGCAGCCCAAGGACAGCGGGGGTCCAGCCCCAGCATTTT.

The genes are TRBV6-5 and TRBJ1-2; 7 positions match TRBD1. J was trimmed by 2 bases and V by 7 bases; bases with no gene match: 4. The germline gives CDR1 MNHEY, CDR2 SVGAGI. The CDR3 loop spans 13 amino acids. In DNA form, the CDR3 reads TGTGCCAGCACTTCACAGGGGAACTATGGCTACACCTTC. Translation gives CASTSQGNYGYTF.

The chain is built from TRBV11-3 and TRBJ2-1; D not certain. Deletions cut 1 base from V and 4 bases from J, with 11 bases between. CDR1 is SGHNT, CDR2 YENEEA, per germline. This CDR3 spans 15 amino acids. CDR3 loop: CASSLATGGYNEQFF. The CDR3 DNA follows: TGTGCCAGCAGCTTAGCAACGGGTGGGTACAATGAGCAGTTCTTC.

V gene TRBV6-5 combines with J gene TRBJ2-3; D is unclear. Trimming took 6 bases from V and 2 from J, leaving 9 bases between them. Looked up from germline, CDR1 is MNHEY and CDR2 is SVGAGI. The CDR3 is 13 residues long. Here the CDR3 reads CASRSGNTDTQYF. The CDR3 DNA sequence: TGTGCCAGCAGGTCAGGAAACACAGATACGCAGTATTTT.

The chain is built from TRBV2 and TRBJ2-1; D ambiguous. V lost 8 bases and J 8 bases, leaving 10 bases between the germline ends. Germline assignment: CDR1 SNHLY and CDR2 FYNNEI. The CDR3 consists of 11 residues. CDR3 loop: CASLFTDEQFF. In DNA form, the CDR3 reads TGTGCCAGCCTGTTCACAGATGAGCAGTTCTTC.

In this sample, this clone turned up a few times. V gene TRBV6-5 combines with J gene TRBJ1-6; 7 bases are a match to TRBD1. Germline CDR1 is MNHEY and CDR2 is SVGAGI. The CDR3 contains 12 residues. The V and J ends lost 2 bases and 13 bases, in that order; junction bases with no gene match: 2. The CDR3 coding sequence is TGTGCCAGCAGTTACAGGACAGGTCCCCTCCACTTT. It specifies CASSYRTGPLHF.

This sequence joins TRBV7-2 and TRBJ1-3, with 7 bases matching TRBD1. Germline CDR1 reads SGHTA; CDR2 reads FQGNSA. V lost 5 bases to trimming and J lost 4 bases; unmatched junction nucleotides: 8. The CDR3 runs 15 residues. In nucleotides, the CDR3 is TGTGCCAGCAGCAGCGATACAGGGGCGGGAAACACCATATATTTT. Its translation: CASSSDTGAGNTIYF. Combining the CDR3 with reference TRBV7-2 and TRBJ1-3 gives the whole variable domain GAGVSQSPSNKVTEKGKDVELRCDPISGHTALYWYRQSLGQGLEFLIYFQGNSAPDKSGLPSDRFSAERTGGSVSTLTIQRTQQEDSAVYLCASSSDTGAGNTIYFGEGSWLTVV.

V gene TRBV28 combines with J gene TRBJ1-6; D gene unclear. The CDR3 length is 13 residues. Germline CDR1 reads MDHEN; CDR2 reads SYDVKM. Trimming cost V 6 bases and J 8 bases, with 11 bases left between them. CDR3 in amino acids: CASRLIQHSPLHF. The CDR3 DNA reads as TGTGCCAGCAGACTCATACAGCATTCACCCCTCCACTTT.

This clone came up once. The CDR3 protein is CASRTGLAYSGYTF. CDR3 nucleotides: TGTGCCAGCAGAACCGGACTCGCCTACAGTGGCTACACCTTC. The chain employs TRBV6-5 and TRBJ1-2, with no clear D. This CDR3 region has 14 residues. Germline V lookup: CDR1 MNHEY, CDR2 SVGAGI. V dropped 6 bases and J dropped 7 bases, with 18 bases sitting between them.

The chain has TRBV29-1 and TRBJ1-1; D might be TRBD1 (5 bases). Trimming removed 7 bases at V and 3 bases at J, with 9 bases between. The CDR3 is 11 amino acids. CDR1 and CDR2 from the germline V gene are SQVTM and ANQGSEA. This chain's CDR3 is CSALGDTEAFF. In DNA, the CDR3 is TGCAGCGCTCTAGGGGACACTGAAGCTTTCTTT.

The chain carries TRBV16 and TRBJ1-4, with no clear D. The V end was cut by 7 bases, the J end by 7 bases, with 13 bases between. Germline-derived CDR1 and CDR2 are KGHSY and FQNENV. The CDR3 runs to 13 residues. The CDR3 DNA reads TGTGCCAGCAACCGAAGTGGGCGTGAAAAACTGTTTTTT. Translated: CASNRSGREKLFF.

The rearrangement uses TRBV9 and TRBJ2-1; 9 bases line up with TRBD2. Germline-derived CDR1 and CDR2 are SGDLS and YYNGEE. The CDR3 contains 17 residues. Trimming cost V 3 bases and J 7 bases; bases outside gene matches: 14. CDR3 nucleotides: TGTGCCAGCAGCGCGCGTCCGGCGGGGGGGCTTTGGAATGAGCAGTTCTTC. Amino acids: CASSARPAGGLWNEQFF.

The genes are TRBV11-1 and TRBJ1-6, with a tentative D call TRBD1 (6 bases). The CDR3 contains 15 residues. Germline CDR1 is SGHAT and CDR2 is FQDESV (reference sequence). The V end was cut by 5 bases, the J end by 7 bases, with 15 bases between. For the CDR3, the DNA is TGTGCCAGCAGCCCACGTCCGGGACAAAATTCACCCCTCCACTTT. It codes for CASSPRPGQNSPLHF.

The CDR3 sequence: CASSPTGQGPTEAFF. The CDR3 DNA sequence: TGTGCCAGCTCACCCACCGGCCAGGGGCCCACTGAAGCTTTCTTT. The V and J genes are TRBV18 and TRBJ1-1; tentative D call: TRBD1 (6 bases). The CDR3 is 15 residues long. In germline, CDR1 is KGHSH, CDR2 LQKENI. V gave up 3 bases and J gave up 4 bases, with 15 bases separating them.

The CDR3 region is CASSPATGTGANVLTF. The CDR3 nucleotides are TGCGCCAGCAGCCCGGCGACAGGGACTGGGGCCAACGTCCTGACTTTC. The chain combines TRBV5-1 with TRBJ2-6; 7 bases are shared with TRBD1. Germline CDR1 and CDR2: SGHRS and YFSETQ. This CDR3 has 16 amino acids. The V gene end was trimmed by 4 bases and the J gene end by 2 bases; junction bases not matched to a gene: 6.